These 23 T cell receptor beta chains were sequenced from one sample in a study of identical twins. TCRdb used MiXCR to reprocess the 5' RACE reads, holding one entry per CDR3 protein. The repertoire holds hundreds of thousands of distinct CDR3 sequences, with approximately 18% as singletons. These data are also associated with another study on T cells expressing NK-cell markers.

The specimen sequenced was PBMCs. The receptor source for this set is a woman aged 18-29 years in good health.

V is TRBV29-1 and J is TRBJ2-1, with D perhaps TRBD2 (6 bases). The V end lost 3 bases, the J end lost 5 bases, and 14 bases lay between the germline ends. The CDR3 runs 14 residues. CDR1 SQVTM and CDR2 ANQGSEA come from the germline V gene. CDR3 protein: CSVDQREHHNEQFF. DNA for the CDR3: TGCAGCGTTGACCAACGGGAGCACCACAATGAGCAGTTCTTC.

Only a few counts were recorded for this clonotype. V and J are TRBV4-3 and TRBJ1-2; D is undetermined. The V gene lost 0 bases and the J gene lost 6 bases, with 14 bases spanning the gap. Per the germline V gene, CDR1 is LGHNA and CDR2 is YSLEER. This CDR3 is built from 15 residues. CDR3 in DNA: TGCGCCAGCAGCCAAGATAGGTCTGGGTCCGATGGCTACACCTTC. Translation: CASSQDRSGSDGYTF.

This clonotype was counted only a few times. The rearrangement uses TRBV10-1 and TRBJ1-1; D gene uncertain. The germline CDR1 and CDR2 sequences are WNHNN and SYGVQD (reference sequence). V was cut by 4 bases and J by 3 bases, with 6 bases left in between. This CDR3 region has 12 residues. The CDR3 is CASSAAHTEAFF. Here the CDR3 DNA reads TGCGCCAGCAGTGCGGCTCACACTGAAGCTTTCTTT.

The genes are TRBV6-5 and TRBJ2-7, with D possibly matching TRBD2 (6 bases). V was cut by 2 bases and J by 1 base, with 12 bases left in between. Germline CDR1 reads MNHEY; CDR2 reads SVGAGI. The CDR3 sequence is 15 residues long. Here the CDR3 reads CASSYGAGISYEQYF. The DNA of the CDR3 is TGTGCCAGCAGTTACGGGGCGGGAATATCCTACGAGCAGTACTTC.

This clonotype was detected a few times. The V and J genes are TRBV5-1 and TRBJ1-2; TRBD1 might be the D (5 bases). CDR1 is SGHRS, CDR2 YFSETQ, per germline. The CDR3 is 14 amino acids. Trimming left V 0 bases short and J 8 bases short, with 14 bases between. The CDR3 protein is CASSLDRGEGGYTF. The CDR3 region has the DNA TGCGCCAGCAGCTTGGATCGGGGGGAAGGAGGCTACACCTTC.

This clonotype was observed a few times. The chain has TRBV9 and TRBJ2-3; TRBD2 might be the D (5 bases). Trimming stripped 0 bases from V and 4 bases from J, with 6 bases between. Looked up from germline, CDR1 is SGDLS and CDR2 is YYNGEE. This CDR3 comprises 13 residues. The CDR3 DNA reads as TGTGCCAGCAGCGTAGGAGGGCCAGATACGCAGTATTTT. Its protein is CASSVGGPDTQYF.

This clonotype came up a few times. The chain carries TRBV29-1 and TRBJ2-2; D is uncertain. The CDR3 consists of 14 residues. Germline CDR1 and CDR2: SQVTM and ANQGSEA. The V and J ends lost 3 bases and 4 bases respectively, with 12 bases between them. For the CDR3, the DNA is TGCAGCGTTGATTATCCCGAAGGCACCGGGGAGCTGTTTTTT. It encodes CSVDYPEGTGELFF.

This clonotype was detected ten times or more. The chain joins TRBV20-1 to TRBJ2-7; tentative D call: TRBD2 (5 bases). CDR1 is DFQATT and CDR2 is SNEGSKA in the germline V gene (reference sequence). This CDR3 spans 14 amino acids. V dropped 0 bases and J dropped 2 bases, with 11 bases sitting between them. Written as DNA, the CDR3 is TGCAGTGCTAGAGATAAGGACTTCACCTACGAGCAGTACTTC. This encodes CSARDKDFTYEQYF.

This chain joins TRBV12-3 or TRBV12-4 and TRBJ2-5; D possibly corresponds to TRBD2 (5 bases). This CDR3 is built from 13 residues. V shed 2 bases and J shed 5 bases, with 9 bases lying between them. This CDR3 reads CASSLTRRETQYF. DNA of the CDR3: TGTGCCAGCAGTTTAACTAGACGGGAGACCCAGTACTTC.

V gene TRBV6-2 or TRBV6-3 combines with J gene TRBJ2-7; 12 bases agree with TRBD2. Germline CDR1 and CDR2: MNHEY and SVGEGT. J lost 3 bases, V lost 7 bases, and 16 bases had no gene match. The CDR3 totals 18 residues. In DNA form, the CDR3 reads TGTGCCAGCACTGAGACTAGCGGGAGCCGTTACTTCTTCTACGAGCAGTACTTC. Residues: CASTETSGSRYFFYEQYF.

This chain joins TRBV10-1 and TRBJ2-5; no definite D call. The CDR3 spans 13 residues. V was trimmed by 3 bases and J by 5 bases, leaving 10 bases between them. Germline lookup yields CDR1 WNHNN and CDR2 SYGVQD (reference sequence). CDR3 in DNA: TGCGCCAGCAGTGATTCTAGTGAGGAGACCCAGTACTTC. It is translated as CASSDSSEETQYF.

This clonotype showed up just a few times. The chain links TRBV15 to TRBJ1-5; possibly TRBD1 for D (5 bases). V lost 0 bases and J 6 bases, leaving 15 bases between the germline ends. This CDR3 is 16 amino acids long. Looked up from germline, CDR1 is LNHNV and CDR2 is YYDKDF (reference sequence). For the CDR3, the DNA is TGTGCCACCAGCAGAGAGCCCGCCAGGGTGGGTCAGCCCCAGCATTTT. It codes for CATSREPARVGQPQHF.

Only a few counts were recorded for this clonotype. This chain links TRBV6-1 with TRBJ1-6; unclear D gene. The CDR3 has 13 amino acids. Between the trimmed V and J ends, which lost 4 bases and 7 bases, there was a span of 8 bases. CDR1 and CDR2 from the germline V gene are MNHNS and SASEGT. DNA for the CDR3: TGTGCCAGCAGTGGAGGACTAAATTCACCCCTCCACTTT. This encodes CASSGGLNSPLHF.

This clonotype was recorded a few times. The chain recombines TRBV5-1 with TRBJ2-1; D is perhaps TRBD1 (6 bases). V lost 0 bases to trimming and J lost 4 bases, with 11 bases between them. Looked up from germline, CDR1 is SGHRS and CDR2 is YFSETQ. The CDR3 length is 15 residues. The CDR3 sequence: CASSLEGTPYNEQFF. CDR3 nucleotide sequence: TGCGCCAGCAGCTTGGAAGGGACACCATACAATGAGCAGTTCTTC.

This clonotype was observed a handful of times. The V call is TRBV7-9, the J call TRBJ1-3; D perhaps matches TRBD1 (6 bases). This CDR3 has 13 amino acids. Per germline, CDR1 SEHNR and CDR2 FQNEAQ (reference sequence). The chain's CDR3 is CVGLQGSGNTIYF. The CDR3 nucleotides are TGTGTCGGGTTACAGGGCTCTGGAAACACCATATATTTT.

J is TRBJ2-1 and V is TRBV20-1; TRBD1 is a possible D gene (5 bases). CDR3 size: 13 residues. V was trimmed by 0 bases and J by 10 bases, leaving 13 bases between them. Looked up from germline, CDR1 is DFQATT and CDR2 is SNEGSKA (reference sequence). CDR3 nucleotides: TGCAGTGCTAGAGATGGGGCCCGGATAGAGCAGTTCTTC. Residues: CSARDGARIEQFF.

This chain connects TRBV5-1 to TRBJ1-4; a possible D gene is TRBD1 (5 bases). Between the trimmed V and J ends, which lost 1 base and 0 bases, there was a span of 7 bases. Germline V lookup: CDR1 SGHRS, CDR2 YFSETQ. This CDR3 has 15 residues. CDR3 bases: TGCGCCAGCAGCTTGTTGGGGGCAACTAATGAAAAACTGTTTTTT. It yields the protein CASSLLGATNEKLFF.

This clonotype was picked up many times. J is TRBJ2-7 and V is TRBV5-1; the match to TRBD1 covers 8 bases. The trim removed 4 bases at V and 5 bases at J, leaving 8 bases unmatched. CDR1 is SGHRS and CDR2 is YFSETQ in the germline V gene. The length of the CDR3 is 14 residues. The CDR3 protein is CASSVMTGEDEQYF. The CDR3 DNA reads as TGCGCCAGCAGCGTGATGACAGGGGAGGACGAGCAGTACTTC.

In regard to this clonotype: One end of the junction does not line up with germline, which may come from a read error. The J gene is TRBJ2-5, the V gene TRBV12-3 or TRBV12-4, with TRBD2 matching over 8 bases. The CDR3 loop spans 14 amino acids. For the CDR3, the DNA is TGTGCCAGCAGCTTTATAGCGGGAACAGAGACCCCGTACTTC. Translation gives CASSFIAGTETPYF.

The chain combines TRBV7-9 with TRBJ2-1, with 7 bases matching TRBD1. The CDR3 covers 16 residues. V shed 4 bases and J 3 bases; nucleotides not matched to a gene: 9. Germline V gene lookup returns CDR1 SEHNR and CDR2 FQNEAQ (reference sequence). In DNA, the CDR3 is TGTGCCAGCAGCTCAAACAGGGGTAGCGACTACAATGAGCAGTTCTTC. As protein: CASSSNRGSDYNEQFF.

This clonotype was found a few times. This chain uses TRBV5-1 with TRBJ2-2; a possible D gene is TRBD1 (5 bases). This CDR3 comprises 16 residues. Germline V lookup: CDR1 SGHRS, CDR2 YFSETQ. Trimming removed 3 bases at V and 3 bases at J, with 15 bases between. The CDR3 reads CASSSPRERDTGELFF. CDR3 coding DNA: TGCGCCAGCAGCTCCCCCAGGGAACGGGACACCGGGGAGCTGTTTTTT.

The table lists this clonotype with a few counts. This rearrangement joins TRBV7-9 to TRBJ1-1, with a tentative D call TRBD1 (6 bases). Germline CDR1 and CDR2: SEHNR and FQNEAQ (reference sequence). The V and J ends lost 2 bases and 5 bases respectively, with 9 bases between them. The CDR3 sequence is 13 residues long. The CDR3 sequence is CASSLKQGTEAFF. The CDR3 DNA reads as TGTGCCAGCAGCTTAAAACAGGGAACTGAAGCTTTCTTT.

In its sample, this clonotype was seen a few times. This chain connects TRBV19 to TRBJ1-1, with TRBD1 matching 8 bases. J gave up 5 bases and V 5 bases, and 10 bases lay outside the gene matches. Germline-derived CDR1 and CDR2 are LNHDA and SQIVND (reference sequence). CDR3 length: 15 residues. CDR3 amino acids: CASSPARGRSTEAFF. The CDR3 DNA is TGTGCCAGTAGTCCGGCCAGGGGGCGGAGTACTGAAGCTTTCTTT.